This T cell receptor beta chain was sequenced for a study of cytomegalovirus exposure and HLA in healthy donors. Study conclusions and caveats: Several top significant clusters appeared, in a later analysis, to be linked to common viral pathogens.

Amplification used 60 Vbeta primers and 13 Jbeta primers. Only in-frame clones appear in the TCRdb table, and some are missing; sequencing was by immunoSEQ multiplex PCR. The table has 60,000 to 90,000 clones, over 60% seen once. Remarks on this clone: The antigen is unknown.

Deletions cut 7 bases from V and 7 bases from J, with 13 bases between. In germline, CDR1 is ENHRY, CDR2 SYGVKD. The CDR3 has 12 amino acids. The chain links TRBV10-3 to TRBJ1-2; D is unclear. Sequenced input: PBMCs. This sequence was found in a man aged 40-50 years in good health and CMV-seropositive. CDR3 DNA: TGTGCCATCAAGGGAGGCGGGGTTGGCTACACCTTC. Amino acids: CAIKGGGVGYTF.